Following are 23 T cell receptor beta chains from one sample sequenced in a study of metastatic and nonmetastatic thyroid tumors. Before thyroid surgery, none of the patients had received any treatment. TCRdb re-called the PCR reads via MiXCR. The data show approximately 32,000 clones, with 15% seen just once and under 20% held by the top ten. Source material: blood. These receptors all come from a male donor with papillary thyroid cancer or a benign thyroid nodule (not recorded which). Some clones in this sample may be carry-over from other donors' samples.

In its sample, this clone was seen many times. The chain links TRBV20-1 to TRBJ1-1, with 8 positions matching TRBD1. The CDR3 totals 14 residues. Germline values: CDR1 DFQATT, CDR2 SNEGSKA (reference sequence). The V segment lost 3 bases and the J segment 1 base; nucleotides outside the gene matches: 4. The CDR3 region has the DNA TGCAGTGCTAGGGGACAGGCGAAGAACACTGAAGCTTTCTTT. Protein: CSARGQAKNTEAFF.

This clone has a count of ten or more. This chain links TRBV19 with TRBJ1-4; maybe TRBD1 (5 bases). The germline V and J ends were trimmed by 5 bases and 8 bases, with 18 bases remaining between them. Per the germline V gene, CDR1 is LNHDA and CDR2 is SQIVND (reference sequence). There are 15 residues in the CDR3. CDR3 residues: CASSPWDAKEEKLFF. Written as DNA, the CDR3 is TGTGCCAGTAGTCCTTGGGACGCTAAAGAGGAAAAACTGTTTTTT.

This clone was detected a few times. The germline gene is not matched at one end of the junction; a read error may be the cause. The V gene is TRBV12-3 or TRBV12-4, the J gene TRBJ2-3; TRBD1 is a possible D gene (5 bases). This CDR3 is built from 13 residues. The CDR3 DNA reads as TGTGCCAGCAGTGGCTACCGCACAGGTACGCAGTATTTT. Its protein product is CASSGYRTGTQYF.

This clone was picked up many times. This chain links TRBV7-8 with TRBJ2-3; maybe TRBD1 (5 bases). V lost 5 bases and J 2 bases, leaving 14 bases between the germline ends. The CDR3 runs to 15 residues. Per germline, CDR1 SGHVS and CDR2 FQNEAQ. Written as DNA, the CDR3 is TGTGCCAGCAGCCCAAAGGGGTATGACACAGATACGCAGTATTTT. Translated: CASSPKGYDTDTQYF.

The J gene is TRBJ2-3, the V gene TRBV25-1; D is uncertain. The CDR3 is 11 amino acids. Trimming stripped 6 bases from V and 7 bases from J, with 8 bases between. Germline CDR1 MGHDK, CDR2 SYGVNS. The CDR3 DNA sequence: TGTGCCAGCAGGGCCTCAAATACGCAGTATTTT. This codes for CASRASNTQYF.

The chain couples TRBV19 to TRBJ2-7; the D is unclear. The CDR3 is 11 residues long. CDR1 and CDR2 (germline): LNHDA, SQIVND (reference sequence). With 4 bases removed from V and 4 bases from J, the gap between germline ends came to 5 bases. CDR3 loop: CASSTGYEQYF. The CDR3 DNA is TGTGCCAGTAGTACCGGGTACGAGCAGTACTTC.

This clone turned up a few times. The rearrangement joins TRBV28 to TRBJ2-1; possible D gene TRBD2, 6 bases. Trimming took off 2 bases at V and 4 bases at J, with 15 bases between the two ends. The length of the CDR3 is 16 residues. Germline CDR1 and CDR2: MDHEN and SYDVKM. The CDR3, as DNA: TGTGCCAGCAGTTTAGAGGAGGGGTTGGGATACAATGAGCAGTTCTTC. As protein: CASSLEEGLGYNEQFF.

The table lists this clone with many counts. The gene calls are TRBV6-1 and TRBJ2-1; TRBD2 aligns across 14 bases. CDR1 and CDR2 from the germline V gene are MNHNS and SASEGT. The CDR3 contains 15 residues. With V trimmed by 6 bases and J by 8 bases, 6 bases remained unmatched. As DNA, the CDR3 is TGTGCCAGCAGGGGACTAGCGGGAGTTGGAGATGAGCAGTTCTTC. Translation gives CASRGLAGVGDEQFF.

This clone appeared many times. CDR3 sequence reads: CASSGLARELFF. The CDR3 nucleotides are TGTGCCAGCAGTGGCCTGGCCCGGGAGCTGTTTTTT. The rearrangement uses TRBV6-1 and TRBJ2-2, with D unclear. CDR3 length: 12 amino acids. The ends were cut back, 4 bases at V and 9 bases at J, with 9 bases in the middle. Per germline, CDR1 MNHNS and CDR2 SASEGT.

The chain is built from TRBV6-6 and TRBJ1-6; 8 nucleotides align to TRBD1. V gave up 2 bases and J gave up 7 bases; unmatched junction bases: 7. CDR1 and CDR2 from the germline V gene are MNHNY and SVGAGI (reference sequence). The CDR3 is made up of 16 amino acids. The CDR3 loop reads CASSYREGTGNSPLHF. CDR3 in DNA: TGTGCCAGCAGTTACCGGGAGGGGACAGGAAATTCACCCCTCCACTTT.

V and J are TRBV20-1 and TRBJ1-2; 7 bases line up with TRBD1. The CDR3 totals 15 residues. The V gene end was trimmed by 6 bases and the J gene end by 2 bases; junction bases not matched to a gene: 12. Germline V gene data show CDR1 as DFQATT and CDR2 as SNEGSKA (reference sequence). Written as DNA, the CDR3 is TGCAGTGCACATGTATTAGGGGGCTTAAACTATGGCTACACCTTC. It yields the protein CSAHVLGGLNYGYTF.

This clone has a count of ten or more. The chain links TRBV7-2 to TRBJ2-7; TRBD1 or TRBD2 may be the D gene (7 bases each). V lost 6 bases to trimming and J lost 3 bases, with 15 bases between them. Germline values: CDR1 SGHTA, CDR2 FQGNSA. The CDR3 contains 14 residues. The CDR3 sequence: CASREGASGYEQYF. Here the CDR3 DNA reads TGTGCCAGCAGAGAGGGGGCTAGCGGCTACGAGCAGTACTTC.

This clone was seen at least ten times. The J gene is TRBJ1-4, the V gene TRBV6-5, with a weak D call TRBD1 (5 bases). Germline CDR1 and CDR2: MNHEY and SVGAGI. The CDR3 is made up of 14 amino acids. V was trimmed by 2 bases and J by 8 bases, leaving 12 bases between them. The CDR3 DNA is TGTGCCAGCAGTTACCTCGGGGCAGGGGAAAAACTGTTTTTT. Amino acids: CASSYLGAGEKLFF.

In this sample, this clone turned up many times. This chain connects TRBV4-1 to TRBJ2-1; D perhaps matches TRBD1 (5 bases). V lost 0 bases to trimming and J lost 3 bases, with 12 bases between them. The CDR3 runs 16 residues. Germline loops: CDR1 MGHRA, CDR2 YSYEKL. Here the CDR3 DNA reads TGCGCCAGCAGCCAAGATCGGGCAGGGAACTACAATGAGCAGTTCTTC. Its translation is CASSQDRAGNYNEQFF.

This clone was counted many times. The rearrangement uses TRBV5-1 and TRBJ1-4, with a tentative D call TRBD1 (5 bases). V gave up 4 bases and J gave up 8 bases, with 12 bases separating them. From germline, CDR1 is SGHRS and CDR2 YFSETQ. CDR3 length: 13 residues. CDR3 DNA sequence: TGCGCCAGCAGCACAGGACCCGGGGAAAAACTGTTTTTT. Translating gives CASSTGPGEKLFF.

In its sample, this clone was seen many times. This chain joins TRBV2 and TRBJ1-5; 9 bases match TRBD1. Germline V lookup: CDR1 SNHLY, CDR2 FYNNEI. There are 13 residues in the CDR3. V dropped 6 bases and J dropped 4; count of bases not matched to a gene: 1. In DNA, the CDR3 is TGTGCCAGCAGAGGGACAGGGAATCAGCCCCAGCATTTT. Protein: CASRGTGNQPQHF.

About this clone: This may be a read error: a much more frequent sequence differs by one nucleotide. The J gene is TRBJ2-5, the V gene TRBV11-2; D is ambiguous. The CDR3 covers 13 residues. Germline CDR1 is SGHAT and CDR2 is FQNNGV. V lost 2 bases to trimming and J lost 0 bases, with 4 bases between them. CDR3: CASSLIYQETQYF. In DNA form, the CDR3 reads TGTGCCAGCAGCTTAATCTACCAAGAGACCCAGTACTTC.

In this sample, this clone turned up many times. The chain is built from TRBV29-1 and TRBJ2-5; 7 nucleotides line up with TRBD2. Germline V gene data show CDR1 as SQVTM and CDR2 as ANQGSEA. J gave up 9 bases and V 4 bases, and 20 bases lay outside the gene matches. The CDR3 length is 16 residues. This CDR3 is CSVVPSTSVPTVPQYF. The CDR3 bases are TGCAGCGTTGTTCCTTCAACTAGCGTTCCGACTGTCCCCCAGTACTTC.

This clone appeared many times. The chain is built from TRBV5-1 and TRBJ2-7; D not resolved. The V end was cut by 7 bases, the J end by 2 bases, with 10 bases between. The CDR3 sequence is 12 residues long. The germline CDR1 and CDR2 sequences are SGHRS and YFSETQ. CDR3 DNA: TGCGCCAGCCGACTCCGAGCCTACGAGCAGTACTTC. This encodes CASRLRAYEQYF. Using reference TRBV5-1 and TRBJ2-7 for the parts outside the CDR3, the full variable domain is KAGVTQTPRYLIKTRGQQVTLSCSPISGHRSVSWYQQTPGQGLQFLFEYFSETQRNKGNFPGRFSGRQFSNSRSEMNVSTLELGDSALYLCASRLRAYEQYFGPGTRLTVT.

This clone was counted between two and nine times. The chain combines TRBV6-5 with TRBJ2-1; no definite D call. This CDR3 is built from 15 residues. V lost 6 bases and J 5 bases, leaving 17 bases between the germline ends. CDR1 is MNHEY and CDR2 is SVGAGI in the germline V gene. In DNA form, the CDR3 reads TGTGCCAGCAGGTCTATAGGAACTGGGCACAATGAGCAGTTCTTC. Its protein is CASRSIGTGHNEQFF.

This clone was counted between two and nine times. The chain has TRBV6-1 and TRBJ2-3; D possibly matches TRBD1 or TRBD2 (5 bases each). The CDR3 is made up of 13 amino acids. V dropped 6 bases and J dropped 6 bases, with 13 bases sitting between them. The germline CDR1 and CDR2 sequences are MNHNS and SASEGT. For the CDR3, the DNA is TGTGCCAGCAGGGCGAGGGGTTCCGATACGCAGTATTTT. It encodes CASRARGSDTQYF.

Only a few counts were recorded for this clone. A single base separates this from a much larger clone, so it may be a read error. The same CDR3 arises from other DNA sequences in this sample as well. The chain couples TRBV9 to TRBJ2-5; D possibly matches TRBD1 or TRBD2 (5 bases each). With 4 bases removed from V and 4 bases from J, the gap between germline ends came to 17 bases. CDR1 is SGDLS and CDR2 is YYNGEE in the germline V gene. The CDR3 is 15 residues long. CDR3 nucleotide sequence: TGTGCCAGCAGCCCAGGGCGAGGGCAGTTAGAGACCCAGTACTTC. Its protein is CASSPGRGQLETQYF.

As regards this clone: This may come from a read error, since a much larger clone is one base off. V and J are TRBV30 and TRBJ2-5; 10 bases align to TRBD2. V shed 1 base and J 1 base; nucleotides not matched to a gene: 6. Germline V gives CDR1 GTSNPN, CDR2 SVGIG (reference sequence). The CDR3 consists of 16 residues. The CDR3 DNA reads TGTGCCTGGAGTGGGCTAGCGGGAGCCCCCCAAGAGACCCAGTACTTC. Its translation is CAWSGLAGAPQETQYF.